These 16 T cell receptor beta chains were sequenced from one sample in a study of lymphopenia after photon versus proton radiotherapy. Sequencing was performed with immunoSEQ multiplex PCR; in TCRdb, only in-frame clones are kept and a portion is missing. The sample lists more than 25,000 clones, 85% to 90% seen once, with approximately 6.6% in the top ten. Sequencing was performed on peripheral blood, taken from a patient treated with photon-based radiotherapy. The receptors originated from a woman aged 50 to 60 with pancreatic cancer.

The CDR3 protein is CASRNSPASTDTQYF. As DNA, the CDR3 is TGTGCCAGCAGGAACAGCCCCGCTAGCACAGATACGCAGTATTTT. J is TRBJ2-3 and V is TRBV6-6; D gene ambiguous. The germline V gene encodes CDR1 MNHNY and CDR2 SVGAGI (reference sequence). This CDR3 is built from 15 residues. The germline V and J ends were trimmed by 6 bases and 0 bases, with 13 bases remaining between them.

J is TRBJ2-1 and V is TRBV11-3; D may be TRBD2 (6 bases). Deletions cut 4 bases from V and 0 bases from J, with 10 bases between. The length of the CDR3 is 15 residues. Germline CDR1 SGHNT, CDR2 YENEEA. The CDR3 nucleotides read TGTGCCAGCAGCTCAGGGACTGTCTCCTACAATGAGCAGTTCTTC. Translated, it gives CASSSGTVSYNEQFF. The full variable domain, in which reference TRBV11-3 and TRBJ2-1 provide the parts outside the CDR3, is EAGVVQSPRYKIIEKKQPVAFWCNPISGHNTLYWYLQNLGQGPELLIRYENEEAVDDSQLPKDRFSAERLKGVDSTLKIQPAELGDSAVYLCASSSGTVSYNEQFFGPGTRLTVL.

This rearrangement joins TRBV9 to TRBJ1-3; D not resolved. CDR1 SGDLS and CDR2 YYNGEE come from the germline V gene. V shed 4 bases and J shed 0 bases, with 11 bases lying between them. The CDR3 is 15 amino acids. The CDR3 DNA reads TGTGCCAGCAGCCCTACGGTGAGCTCTGGAAACACCATATATTTT. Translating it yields CASSPTVSSGNTIYF.

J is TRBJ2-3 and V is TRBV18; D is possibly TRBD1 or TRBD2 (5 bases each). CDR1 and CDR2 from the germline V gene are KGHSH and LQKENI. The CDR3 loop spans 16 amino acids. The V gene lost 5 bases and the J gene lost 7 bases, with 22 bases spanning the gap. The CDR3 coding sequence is TGTGCCAGCTCATCATCCCTCTCGGGGACGGGCTATACGCAGTATTTT. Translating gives CASSSSLSGTGYTQYF.

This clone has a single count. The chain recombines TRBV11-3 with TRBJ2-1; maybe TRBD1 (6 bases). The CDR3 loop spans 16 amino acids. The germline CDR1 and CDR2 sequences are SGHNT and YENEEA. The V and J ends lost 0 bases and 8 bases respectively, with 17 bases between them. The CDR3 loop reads CASSLEPLPGHYEQFF. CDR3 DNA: TGTGCCAGCAGCTTAGAACCCCTTCCGGGACATTATGAGCAGTTCTTC.

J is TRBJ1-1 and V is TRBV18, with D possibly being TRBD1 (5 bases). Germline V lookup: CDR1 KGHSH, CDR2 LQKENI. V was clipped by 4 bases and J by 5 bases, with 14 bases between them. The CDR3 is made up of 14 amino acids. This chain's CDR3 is CASSRGVEGTEAFF. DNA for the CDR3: TGTGCCAGCTCACGGGGGGTCGAGGGGACTGAAGCTTTCTTT.

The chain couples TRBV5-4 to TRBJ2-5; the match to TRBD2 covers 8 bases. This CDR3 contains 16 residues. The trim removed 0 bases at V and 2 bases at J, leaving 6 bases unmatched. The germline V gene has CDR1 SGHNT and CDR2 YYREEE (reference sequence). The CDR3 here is CASSLVPAGAQETQYF. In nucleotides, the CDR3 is TGTGCCAGCAGCTTGGTTCCAGCGGGGGCACAAGAGACCCAGTACTTC. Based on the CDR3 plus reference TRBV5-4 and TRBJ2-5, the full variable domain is ETGVTQSPTHLIKTRGQQVTLRCSSQSGHNTVSWYQQALGQGPQFIFQYYREEENGRGNFPPRFSGLQFPNYSSELNVNALELDDSALYLCASSLVPAGAQETQYFGPGTRLLVL.

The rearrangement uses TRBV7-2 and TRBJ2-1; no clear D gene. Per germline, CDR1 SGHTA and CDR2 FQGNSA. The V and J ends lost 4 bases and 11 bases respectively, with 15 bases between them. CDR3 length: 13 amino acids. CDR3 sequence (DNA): TGTGCCAGCAGCTCCCCCGGATGGAGACAGCAGTTCTTC. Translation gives CASSSPGWRQQFF.

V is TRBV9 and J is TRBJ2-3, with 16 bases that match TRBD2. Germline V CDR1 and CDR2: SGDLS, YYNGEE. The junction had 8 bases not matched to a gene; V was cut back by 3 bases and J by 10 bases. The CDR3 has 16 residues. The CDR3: CASSAGTSGRAPAQYF. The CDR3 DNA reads TGTGCCAGCAGCGCCGGGACTAGCGGGAGGGCACCGGCGCAGTATTTT. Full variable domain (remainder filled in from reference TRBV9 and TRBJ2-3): DSGVTQTPKHLITATGQRVTLRCSPRSGDLSVYWYQQSLDQGLQFLIQYYNGEERAKGNILERFSAQQFPDLHSELNLSSLELGDSALYFCASSAGTSGRAPAQYFGPGTRLTVL.

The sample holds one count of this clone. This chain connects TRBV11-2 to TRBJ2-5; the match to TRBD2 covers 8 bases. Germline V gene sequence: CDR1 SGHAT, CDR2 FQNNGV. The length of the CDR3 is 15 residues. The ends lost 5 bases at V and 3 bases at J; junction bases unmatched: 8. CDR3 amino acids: CASSNRPGGEETQYF. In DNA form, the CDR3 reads TGTGCCAGCAGCAATAGGCCGGGAGGGGAAGAGACCCAGTACTTC. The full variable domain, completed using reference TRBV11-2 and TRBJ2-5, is EAGVAQSPRYKIIEKRQSVAFWCNPISGHATLYWYQQILGQGPKLLIQFQNNGVVDDSQLPKDRFSAERLKGVDSTLKIQPAKLEDSAVYLCASSNRPGGEETQYFGPGTRLLVL.

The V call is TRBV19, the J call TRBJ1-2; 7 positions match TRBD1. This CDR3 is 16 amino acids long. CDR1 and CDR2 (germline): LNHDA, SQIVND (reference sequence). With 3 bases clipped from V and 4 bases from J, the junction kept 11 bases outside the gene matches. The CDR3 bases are TGTGCCAGTAGTATGCTTACAGGGGCGGCTACCTATGGCTACACCTTC. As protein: CASSMLTGAATYGYTF.

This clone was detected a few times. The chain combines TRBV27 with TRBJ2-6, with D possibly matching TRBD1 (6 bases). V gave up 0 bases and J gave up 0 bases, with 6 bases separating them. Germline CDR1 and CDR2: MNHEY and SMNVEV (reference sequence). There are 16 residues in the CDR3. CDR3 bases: TGTGCCAGCAGTTTATCAGGGGGCTCTGGGGCCAACGTCCTGACTTTC. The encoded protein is CASSLSGGSGANVLTF.

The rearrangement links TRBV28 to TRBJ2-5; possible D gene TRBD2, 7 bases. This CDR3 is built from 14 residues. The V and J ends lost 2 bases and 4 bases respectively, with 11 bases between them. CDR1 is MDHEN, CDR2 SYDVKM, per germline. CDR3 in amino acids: CASSLRGGGETQYF. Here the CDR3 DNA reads TGTGCCAGCAGTTTAAGAGGGGGGGGAGAGACCCAGTACTTC.

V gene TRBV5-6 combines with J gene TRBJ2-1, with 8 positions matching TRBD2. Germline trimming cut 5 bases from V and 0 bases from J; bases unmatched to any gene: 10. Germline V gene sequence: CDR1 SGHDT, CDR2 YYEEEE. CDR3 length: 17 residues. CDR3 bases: TGTGCCAGCAGACTGGGCGGCGGGGGGCTCTCCTACAATGAGCAGTTCTTC. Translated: CASRLGGGGLSYNEQFF.

The CDR3 loop reads CASSDWTLGGELFF. CDR3 in DNA: TGCGCCAGCAGTGACTGGACGCTCGGCGGGGAGCTGTTTTTT. The V gene is TRBV10-2, the J gene TRBJ2-2; D remains ambiguous. V lost 3 bases and J lost 7, with 12 bases in between. From germline, CDR1 is WSHSY and CDR2 SAAADI. The CDR3 consists of 14 residues.

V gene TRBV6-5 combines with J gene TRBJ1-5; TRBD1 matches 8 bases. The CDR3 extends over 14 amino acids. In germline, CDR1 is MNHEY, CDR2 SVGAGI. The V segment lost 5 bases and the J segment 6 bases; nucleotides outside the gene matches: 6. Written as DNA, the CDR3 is TGTGCCAGCAGTCAAAGCCAGGGGGCTCAGCCCCAGCATTTT. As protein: CASSQSQGAQPQHF.